This TCR beta chain appears in the sequencing data of a study of blood T cell repertoires in COVID-19. Study at large: Acute and convalescent COVID-19 samples came from the United States, Italy and Spain. T cells, B-cell-depleted T cells, or PBMCs supplied cDNA or gDNA.

Authors' data handling: Amplification with reference gene primers provided the estimates of nucleated cell counts. TCRdb's table, derived via immunoSEQ multiplex PCR, lists solely in-frame clones and lacks some. The DNA was the basis for D and trimming; V, J and clone size are from that table. This table has about 51,000 clones, around 93% appearing once. The CDR3 runs to 17 residues. Trimming cost V 0 bases and J 1 base, with 14 bases left between them. CDR1 is SGHRS and CDR2 is YFSETQ in the germline V gene. Material: peripheral blood. The receptor was isolated from a man in his fifties or sixties with acute or convalescent COVID-19. V gene TRBV5-1 combines with J gene TRBJ2-1; maybe TRBD1 (6 bases). The CDR3 DNA sequence: TGCGCCAGCAGCTTGGATCGTTTCGGACAGTCCTACAATGAGCAGTTCTTC. Its protein is CASSLDRFGQSYNEQFF.